This TCR beta chain was profiled in a study of T cell changes during pregnancy in multiple sclerosis. Generated by immunoSEQ multiplex PCR, the TCRdb table keeps only in-frame clones and is missing some. Found here are nearly 20,000 clones, roughly 88% of them singletons; the top ten hold approximately 5.5%. The ends lost 4 bases at V and 2 bases at J; junction bases unmatched: 10. The CDR3 has 16 residues. The sample consisted of CD8+ T cells from peripheral blood mononuclear cells, taken in the third trimester of pregnancy. The clonotype comes from a female donor in good health, enrolled as a control in a pregnancy study. The V call is TRBV5-3, the J call TRBJ2-7; 9 positions match TRBD1. TRBV5-3 is placed among ORFs of uncertain function. CDR3 protein: CARSPVDRDRAYEQYF. CDR3 coding DNA: TGTGCCAGAAGCCCGGTGGACCGGGACAGGGCCTACGAGCAGTACTTC.